These 29 T cell receptor beta chains came from one sample sequenced in a study of T cell responses to AZD1222 COVID-19 vaccine. Only in-frame clones appear in the TCRdb table, and some are missing; sequencing was by immunoSEQ multiplex PCR. Of 150,000 to 200,000 clones listed, 92% were seen once; the top ten hold around 0.99%. The material was peripheral blood, obtained 28 days after the second AZD1222 dose. Source of these receptors: an adult who received the AZD1222 COVID-19 vaccine.

This rearrangement joins TRBV6-5 to TRBJ1-5; D call uncertain. Germline loops: CDR1 MNHEY, CDR2 SVGAGI. Between the trimmed V and J ends, which lost 7 bases and 4 bases, there was a span of 11 bases. The CDR3 loop spans 13 amino acids. This CDR3 reads CASMANPNQPQHF. CDR3 nucleotide sequence: TGTGCCAGCATGGCGAACCCAAATCAGCCCCAGCATTTT.

The chain combines TRBV19 with TRBJ1-2; D remains unclear. Germline V gene data show CDR1 as LNHDA and CDR2 as SQIVND (reference sequence). V gave up 1 base and J gave up 3 bases, with 9 bases separating them. The CDR3 runs to 14 residues. CDR3 coding DNA: TGTGCCAGTAGTATAGCATTCGCTCACTATGGCTACACCTTC. Its translation is CASSIAFAHYGYTF.

The chain recombines TRBV19 with TRBJ2-1; a possible D gene is TRBD2 (5 bases). This CDR3 region has 14 residues. Trimming shortened V by 3 bases and J by 7 bases, and 13 bases separated the two germline ends. The germline gives CDR1 LNHDA, CDR2 SQIVND (reference sequence). The CDR3 is CASSMSGVGNEQFF. Written as DNA, the CDR3 is TGTGCCAGTAGTATGAGCGGCGTCGGTAATGAGCAGTTCTTC. Based on the CDR3 plus reference TRBV19 and TRBJ2-1, the full variable domain is DGGITQSPKYLFRKEGQNVTLSCEQNLNHDAMYWYRQDPGQGLRLIYYSQIVNDFQKGDIAEGYSVSREKKESFPLTVTSAQKNPTAFYLCASSMSGVGNEQFFGPGTRLTVL.

The J gene is TRBJ2-1, the V gene TRBV15; TRBD1 agrees at 9 bases. This CDR3 contains 15 residues. The V and J ends lost 8 bases and 7 bases, in that order; junction bases with no gene match: 12. Germline V gene lookup returns CDR1 LNHNV and CDR2 YYDKDF (reference sequence). The CDR3 bases are TGTGCCACCCGAACAACAGGGGGCGCCAGGAATGAGCAGTTCTTC. Protein sequence: CATRTTGGARNEQFF.

This clone appeared a single time. The genes are TRBV10-3 and TRBJ1-2; perhaps TRBD1 as D (5 bases). With 10 bases removed from V and 8 bases from J, the gap between germline ends came to 11 bases. Germline assignment: CDR1 ENHRY and CDR2 SYGVKD. This CDR3 is built from 10 residues. The CDR3 sequence is CATRALGYTF. The CDR3 region has the DNA TGTGCCACCAGGGCTCTAGGCTACACCTTC.

V and J are TRBV6-5 and TRBJ2-2; D call uncertain. CDR1 and CDR2 from the germline V gene are MNHEY and SVGAGI. The CDR3 contains 13 residues. V dropped 4 bases and J dropped 7 bases, with 10 bases sitting between them. The CDR3 DNA reads as TGTGCCAGCAGTTTCCGGTGGGGCGGGGAGCTGTTTTTT. Amino acid sequence: CASSFRWGGELFF.

This clone occurred a few times. The chain uses TRBV7-8 and TRBJ2-1; possible D gene TRBD1, 6 bases. Trimming pared 4 bases from V and 0 bases from J, leaving 10 bases between. This CDR3 region has 15 residues. CDR1 SGHVS and CDR2 FQNEAQ come from the germline V gene. CDR3 DNA: TGTGCCAGCAGCTCCCAGGGGAGCTCCTACAATGAGCAGTTCTTC. Protein: CASSSQGSSYNEQFF.

This clone was seen a single time. V usage is TRBV2 and J usage is TRBJ1-4; D uncertain. This CDR3 is 13 amino acids long. The V gene's germline CDR1 is SNHLY and CDR2 FYNNEI. Between the trimmed V and J ends, which lost 7 bases and 7 bases, there was a span of 13 bases. CDR3 in DNA: TGTGCCAGCACCCAAGGGTTAGCTGAAAAACTGTTTTTT. Residues: CASTQGLAEKLFF. Variable domain in full (rest from reference TRBV2 and TRBJ1-4): EPEVTQTPSHQVTQMGQEVILRCVPISNHLYFYWYRQILGQKVEFLVSFYNNEISEKSEIFDDQFSVERPDGSNFTLKIRSTKLEDSAMYFCASTQGLAEKLFFGSGTQLSVL.

The chain combines TRBV7-6 with TRBJ1-1, with 8 bases aligning to TRBD1. The CDR3 has 16 amino acids. V lost 5 bases to trimming and J lost 1 base; unmatched junction nucleotides: 9. Germline values: CDR1 SGHVS, CDR2 FNYEAQ. DNA for the CDR3: TGTGCCAGCAGCCTCACAGGGGGTATTTCGAACACTGAAGCTTTCTTT. This codes for CASSLTGGISNTEAFF.

The chain links TRBV7-9 to TRBJ1-4; no definite D call. This CDR3 region has 14 residues. Per the germline V gene, CDR1 is SEHNR and CDR2 is FQNEAQ (reference sequence). V lost 5 bases and J 11 bases, leaving 18 bases between the germline ends. CDR3 DNA: TGTGCCAGCAGCCTTAGCGGGGAGGTGGTGAAACTGTTTTTT. Its translation is CASSLSGEVVKLFF.

V and J are TRBV6-2 or TRBV6-3 and TRBJ1-1; D is unresolved. CDR3 size: 14 residues. Between the trimmed V and J ends, which lost 6 bases and 0 bases, there was a span of 11 bases. CDR1 is MNHEY and CDR2 is SVGEGT in the germline V gene. CDR3 coding DNA: TGTGCCAGCAGATACGACGGAATGAACACTGAAGCTTTCTTT. This encodes CASRYDGMNTEAFF.

CDR3 coding DNA: TGTGCCAGCAGCCCCAGGGGGGGTAGCACAGATACGCAGTATTTT. Protein: CASSPRGGSTDTQYF. V gene TRBV7-9 combines with J gene TRBJ2-3, with D perhaps given as TRBD1 or TRBD2 (7 bases each). V lost 5 bases and J lost 0, with 12 bases in between. Germline V gene lookup returns CDR1 SEHNR and CDR2 FQNEAQ (reference sequence). The CDR3 extends over 15 amino acids.

This chain uses TRBV4-1 with TRBJ1-2, with D uncertain. Trimming took 3 bases from V and 2 from J, leaving 7 bases between them. The length of the CDR3 is 13 residues. CDR1 and CDR2 from the germline V gene are MGHRA and YSYEKL. The DNA for the CDR3 is TGCGCCAGCAGCCAGACACCCAACTATGGCTACACCTTC. Amino acid sequence: CASSQTPNYGYTF.

The chain is built from TRBV5-5 and TRBJ1-5; no clear D. This CDR3 contains 14 residues. Germline V lookup: CDR1 SGHKS, CDR2 YYEKEE (reference sequence). The V end was cut by 1 base, the J end by 4 bases, with 9 bases between. The CDR3, as DNA: TGTGCCAGCAGCTTGACTGGTGGAAATCAGCCCCAGCATTTT. Its translation: CASSLTGGNQPQHF.

This rearrangement joins TRBV5-4 to TRBJ1-1; D is undetermined. The CDR3 contains 13 residues. Germline V gene data show CDR1 as SGHNT and CDR2 as YYREEE (reference sequence). Trimming stripped 0 bases from V and 2 bases from J, with 5 bases between. The CDR3 loop reads CASSLGLNTEAFF. As DNA, the CDR3 is TGTGCCAGCAGCTTGGGACTTAACACTGAAGCTTTCTTT. The full variable domain, rest sourced from reference TRBV5-4 and TRBJ1-1, is ETGVTQSPTHLIKTRGQQVTLRCSSQSGHNTVSWYQQALGQGPQFIFQYYREEENGRGNFPPRFSGLQFPNYSSELNVNALELDDSALYLCASSLGLNTEAFFGQGTRLTVV.

V usage is TRBV7-6 and J usage is TRBJ2-1, with 7 bases fitting TRBD2. This CDR3 has 15 amino acids. Germline V lookup: CDR1 SGHVS, CDR2 FNYEAQ. The junction had 11 bases not matched to a gene; V was cut back by 7 bases and J by 5 bases. CDR3 nucleotides: TGTGCCAGCAAGTTCTCGGAAGCGGGAAACAATGAGCAGTTCTTC. Amino acid sequence: CASKFSEAGNNEQFF.

The CDR3 sequence is CASSRDRAAGSMNTEAFF. The CDR3 DNA reads as TGTGCCAGCAGCCGAGACCGGGCCGCGGGAAGTATGAACACTGAAGCTTTCTTT. The chain couples TRBV7-9 to TRBJ1-1; the D is unclear. Germline CDR1 is SEHNR and CDR2 is FQNEAQ (reference sequence). The CDR3 is 18 residues long. V gave up 5 bases and J gave up 0 bases, with 22 bases separating them.

The genes are TRBV7-6 and TRBJ2-2; the match to TRBD1 covers 9 bases. The CDR3 loop spans 17 amino acids. Trimming cost V 1 base and J 4 bases; bases outside gene matches: 7. The germline CDR1 and CDR2 sequences are SGHVS and FNYEAQ. CDR3: CASSLDGQGKGTGELFF. The CDR3 bases are TGTGCCAGCAGCTTAGACGGACAGGGGAAAGGCACCGGGGAGCTGTTTTTT.

This clone has more than one count but fewer than ten. V and J are TRBV7-6 and TRBJ1-6; D is ambiguous. CDR1 SGHVS and CDR2 FNYEAQ come from the germline V gene. Trimming shortened V by 1 base and J by 7 bases, and 5 bases separated the two germline ends. The CDR3 loop spans 13 amino acids. This CDR3 is CASSLDSNSPLHF. The CDR3 DNA reads as TGTGCCAGCAGCTTAGACAGCAATTCACCCCTCCACTTT.

The DNA of the CDR3 is TGTGCCAGTAGTATGTTGGACAGGCACCCAACTAACTATGGCTACACCTTC. Its translation: CASSMLDRHPTNYGYTF. The chain joins TRBV19 to TRBJ1-2; 7 nucleotides align to TRBD1. Germline CDR1 and CDR2: LNHDA and SQIVND (reference sequence). Trimming took 3 bases from V and 0 from J; bases not matched to a gene: 10. The CDR3 sequence is 17 residues long.

The chain couples TRBV2 to TRBJ1-5; no clear D gene. Germline V lookup: CDR1 SNHLY, CDR2 FYNNEI. Trimming removed 5 bases from V and 0 bases from J, with 11 bases in between. There are 15 residues in the CDR3. The CDR3 loop reads CASSPYMDSNQPQHF. DNA for the CDR3: TGTGCCAGCAGTCCTTACATGGATAGCAATCAGCCCCAGCATTTT.

This clone was observed once. The rearrangement joins TRBV7-9 to TRBJ2-4; D may be TRBD1 or TRBD2 (5 bases each). Germline values: CDR1 SEHNR, CDR2 FQNEAQ (reference sequence). The ends were cut back, 5 bases at V and 0 bases at J, with 14 bases in the middle. The CDR3 is made up of 16 amino acids. The DNA of the CDR3 is TGTGCCAGCAGCCGAGTGGGACGGCAAGCCAAAAACATTCAGTACTTC. Protein product: CASSRVGRQAKNIQYF.

Comment on this clone: It is unclear where the CDR3 begins or ends on the DNA, so no DNA is shown, and the CDR3 is as TCRdb lists it. This chain connects TRBV7-9 to TRBJ1-6. The germline gives CDR1 SEHNR, CDR2 FQNEAQ (reference sequence). The CDR3 region is 14 residues in length, termini included. CDR3 sequence: CASSFGAGNSPLHF.

The V and J genes are TRBV19 and TRBJ1-3; no clear D gene. Trimming took off 6 bases at V and 8 bases at J, with 14 bases between the two ends. CDR3 length: 13 residues. Germline V gene sequence: CDR1 LNHDA, CDR2 SQIVND (reference sequence). Written as DNA, the CDR3 is TGTGCCAGTAGATCGGGGAGCGAGGACACCATATATTTT. Translating gives CASRSGSEDTIYF.

This clone was seen only once. The chain employs TRBV6-5 and TRBJ1-2; 10 bases align to TRBD1. Germline V gene lookup returns CDR1 MNHEY and CDR2 SVGAGI. V trimming: 0 bases; J trimming: 4 bases; junction bases outside the gene matches: 5. The CDR3 covers 16 residues. The CDR3 nucleotides read TGTGCCAGCAGTTACTCGCGGACAGGGGGGATCTATGGCTACACCTTC. Encoded protein: CASSYSRTGGIYGYTF.

The chain is built from TRBV4-2 and TRBJ1-6; D ambiguous. The CDR3 consists of 16 residues. Germline V lookup: CDR1 LGHNA, CDR2 YNFKEQ. Trimming took 2 bases from V and 7 from J, leaving 15 bases between them. CDR3 nucleotides: TGTGCCAGCAGCCAACCTCTCGGGGTTCGGAATTCACCCCTCCACTTT. Encoded protein: CASSQPLGVRNSPLHF.

The gene calls are TRBV5-5 and TRBJ1-1, with D uncertain. This CDR3 has 13 amino acids. CDR1 is SGHKS and CDR2 is YYEKEE in the germline V gene (reference sequence). The ends were cut back, 0 bases at V and 5 bases at J, with 8 bases in the middle. For the CDR3, the DNA is TGTGCCAGCAGCTTGGCCCTCGAAACTGAAGCTTTCTTT. It is translated as CASSLALETEAFF.

The rearrangement joins TRBV4-1 to TRBJ1-5; 7 bases match TRBD1. Germline V gene data show CDR1 as MGHRA and CDR2 as YSYEKL. This CDR3 contains 18 residues. The V and J ends lost 2 bases and 2 bases, in that order; junction bases with no gene match: 12. CDR3 DNA sequence: TGCGCCAGCAGCCAATTACTCTACGACAGGGCGGGCAATCAGCCCCAGCATTTT. Translating it yields CASSQLLYDRAGNQPQHF.

The rearrangement joins TRBV7-9 to TRBJ1-2; TRBD1 might be the D (6 bases). Trimming took off 4 bases at V and 4 bases at J, with 16 bases between the two ends. This CDR3 is built from 15 residues. CDR1 SEHNR and CDR2 FQNEAQ come from the germline V gene (reference sequence). Written as DNA, the CDR3 is TGTGCCAGCAGCTCCTCGGGACGCAGGGGCTATGGCTACACCTTC. Protein sequence: CASSSSGRRGYGYTF.